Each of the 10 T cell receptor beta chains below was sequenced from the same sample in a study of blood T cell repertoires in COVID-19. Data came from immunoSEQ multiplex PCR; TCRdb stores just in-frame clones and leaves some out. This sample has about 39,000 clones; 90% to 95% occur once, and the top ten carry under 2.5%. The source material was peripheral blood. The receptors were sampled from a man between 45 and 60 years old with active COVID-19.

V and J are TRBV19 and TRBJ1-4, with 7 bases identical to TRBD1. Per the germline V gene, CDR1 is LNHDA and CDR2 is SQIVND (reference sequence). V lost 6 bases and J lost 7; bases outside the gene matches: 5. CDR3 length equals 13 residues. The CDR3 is CASSRDSSEKLFF. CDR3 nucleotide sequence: TGTGCCAGTAGCCGGGACAGCAGTGAAAAACTGTTTTTT.

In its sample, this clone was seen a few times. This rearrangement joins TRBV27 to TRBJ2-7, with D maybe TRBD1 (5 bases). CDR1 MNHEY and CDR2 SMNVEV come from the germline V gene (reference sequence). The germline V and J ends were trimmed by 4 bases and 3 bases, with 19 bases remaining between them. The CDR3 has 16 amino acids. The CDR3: CASSSPSRQGLYEQYF. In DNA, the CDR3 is TGTGCCAGCAGTTCCCCTTCACGCCAGGGCCTCTACGAGCAGTACTTC.

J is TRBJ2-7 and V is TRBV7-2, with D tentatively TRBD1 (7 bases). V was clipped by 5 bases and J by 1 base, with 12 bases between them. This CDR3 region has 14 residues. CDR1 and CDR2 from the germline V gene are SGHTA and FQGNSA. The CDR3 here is CASSPQGGSYEQYF. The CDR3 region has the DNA TGTGCCAGCAGCCCTCAGGGGGGTTCCTACGAGCAGTACTTC. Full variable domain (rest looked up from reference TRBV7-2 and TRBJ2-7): GAGVSQSPSNKVTEKGKDVELRCDPISGHTALYWYRQSLGQGLEFLIYFQGNSAPDKSGLPSDRFSAERTGGSVSTLTIQRTQQEDSAVYLCASSPQGGSYEQYFGPGTRLTVT.

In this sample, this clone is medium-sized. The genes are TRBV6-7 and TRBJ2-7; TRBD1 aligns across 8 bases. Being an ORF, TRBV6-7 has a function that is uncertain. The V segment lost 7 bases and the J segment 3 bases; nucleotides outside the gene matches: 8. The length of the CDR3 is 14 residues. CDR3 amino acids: CASKMRDRYYEQYF. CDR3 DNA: TGTGCCAGCAAGATGAGGGACAGGTACTACGAGCAGTACTTC.

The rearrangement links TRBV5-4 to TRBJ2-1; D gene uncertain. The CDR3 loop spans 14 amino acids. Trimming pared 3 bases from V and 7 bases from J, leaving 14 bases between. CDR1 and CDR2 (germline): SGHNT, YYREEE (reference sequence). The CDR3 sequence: CASSSPFSDNEQFF. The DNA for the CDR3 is TGTGCCAGCAGCTCCCCCTTCAGCGATAATGAGCAGTTCTTC.

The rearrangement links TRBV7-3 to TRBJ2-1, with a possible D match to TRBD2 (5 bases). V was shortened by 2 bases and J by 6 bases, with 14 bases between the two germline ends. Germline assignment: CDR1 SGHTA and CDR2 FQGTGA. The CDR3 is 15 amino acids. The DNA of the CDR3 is TGTGCCAGCAGCTTATTCGGGAATACAATCAATGAGCAGTTCTTC. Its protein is CASSLFGNTINEQFF.

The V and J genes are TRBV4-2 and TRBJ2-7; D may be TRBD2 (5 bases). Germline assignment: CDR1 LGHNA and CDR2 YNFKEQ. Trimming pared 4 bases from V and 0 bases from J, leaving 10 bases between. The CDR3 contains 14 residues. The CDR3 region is CASSPDWSSYEQYF. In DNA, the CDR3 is TGTGCCAGCAGCCCGGACTGGAGCTCCTACGAGCAGTACTTC.

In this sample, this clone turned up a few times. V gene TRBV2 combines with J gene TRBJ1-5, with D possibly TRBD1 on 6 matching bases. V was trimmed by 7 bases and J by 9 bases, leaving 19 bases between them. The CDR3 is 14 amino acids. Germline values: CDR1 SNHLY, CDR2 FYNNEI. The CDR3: CASTQGQSPRPQHF. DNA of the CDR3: TGTGCCAGCACCCAAGGACAGTCCCCGCGGCCCCAGCATTTT.

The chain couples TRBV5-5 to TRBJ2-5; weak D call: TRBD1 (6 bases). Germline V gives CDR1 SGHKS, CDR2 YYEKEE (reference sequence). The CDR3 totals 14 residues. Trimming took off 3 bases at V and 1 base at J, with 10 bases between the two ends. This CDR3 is CASSYGQSQETQYF. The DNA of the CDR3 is TGTGCCAGCAGCTACGGACAGTCCCAAGAGACCCAGTACTTC.

CDR3 coding DNA: TGCGCCAGCAGCTCACAGGTCTACGAGCAGTACTTC. Encoded protein: CASSSQVYEQYF. The chain recombines TRBV5-1 with TRBJ2-7; possible D gene TRBD1, 5 bases. Trimming shortened V by 3 bases and J by 3 bases, and 7 bases separated the two germline ends. CDR3 length equals 12 residues. Germline CDR1 is SGHRS and CDR2 is YFSETQ.